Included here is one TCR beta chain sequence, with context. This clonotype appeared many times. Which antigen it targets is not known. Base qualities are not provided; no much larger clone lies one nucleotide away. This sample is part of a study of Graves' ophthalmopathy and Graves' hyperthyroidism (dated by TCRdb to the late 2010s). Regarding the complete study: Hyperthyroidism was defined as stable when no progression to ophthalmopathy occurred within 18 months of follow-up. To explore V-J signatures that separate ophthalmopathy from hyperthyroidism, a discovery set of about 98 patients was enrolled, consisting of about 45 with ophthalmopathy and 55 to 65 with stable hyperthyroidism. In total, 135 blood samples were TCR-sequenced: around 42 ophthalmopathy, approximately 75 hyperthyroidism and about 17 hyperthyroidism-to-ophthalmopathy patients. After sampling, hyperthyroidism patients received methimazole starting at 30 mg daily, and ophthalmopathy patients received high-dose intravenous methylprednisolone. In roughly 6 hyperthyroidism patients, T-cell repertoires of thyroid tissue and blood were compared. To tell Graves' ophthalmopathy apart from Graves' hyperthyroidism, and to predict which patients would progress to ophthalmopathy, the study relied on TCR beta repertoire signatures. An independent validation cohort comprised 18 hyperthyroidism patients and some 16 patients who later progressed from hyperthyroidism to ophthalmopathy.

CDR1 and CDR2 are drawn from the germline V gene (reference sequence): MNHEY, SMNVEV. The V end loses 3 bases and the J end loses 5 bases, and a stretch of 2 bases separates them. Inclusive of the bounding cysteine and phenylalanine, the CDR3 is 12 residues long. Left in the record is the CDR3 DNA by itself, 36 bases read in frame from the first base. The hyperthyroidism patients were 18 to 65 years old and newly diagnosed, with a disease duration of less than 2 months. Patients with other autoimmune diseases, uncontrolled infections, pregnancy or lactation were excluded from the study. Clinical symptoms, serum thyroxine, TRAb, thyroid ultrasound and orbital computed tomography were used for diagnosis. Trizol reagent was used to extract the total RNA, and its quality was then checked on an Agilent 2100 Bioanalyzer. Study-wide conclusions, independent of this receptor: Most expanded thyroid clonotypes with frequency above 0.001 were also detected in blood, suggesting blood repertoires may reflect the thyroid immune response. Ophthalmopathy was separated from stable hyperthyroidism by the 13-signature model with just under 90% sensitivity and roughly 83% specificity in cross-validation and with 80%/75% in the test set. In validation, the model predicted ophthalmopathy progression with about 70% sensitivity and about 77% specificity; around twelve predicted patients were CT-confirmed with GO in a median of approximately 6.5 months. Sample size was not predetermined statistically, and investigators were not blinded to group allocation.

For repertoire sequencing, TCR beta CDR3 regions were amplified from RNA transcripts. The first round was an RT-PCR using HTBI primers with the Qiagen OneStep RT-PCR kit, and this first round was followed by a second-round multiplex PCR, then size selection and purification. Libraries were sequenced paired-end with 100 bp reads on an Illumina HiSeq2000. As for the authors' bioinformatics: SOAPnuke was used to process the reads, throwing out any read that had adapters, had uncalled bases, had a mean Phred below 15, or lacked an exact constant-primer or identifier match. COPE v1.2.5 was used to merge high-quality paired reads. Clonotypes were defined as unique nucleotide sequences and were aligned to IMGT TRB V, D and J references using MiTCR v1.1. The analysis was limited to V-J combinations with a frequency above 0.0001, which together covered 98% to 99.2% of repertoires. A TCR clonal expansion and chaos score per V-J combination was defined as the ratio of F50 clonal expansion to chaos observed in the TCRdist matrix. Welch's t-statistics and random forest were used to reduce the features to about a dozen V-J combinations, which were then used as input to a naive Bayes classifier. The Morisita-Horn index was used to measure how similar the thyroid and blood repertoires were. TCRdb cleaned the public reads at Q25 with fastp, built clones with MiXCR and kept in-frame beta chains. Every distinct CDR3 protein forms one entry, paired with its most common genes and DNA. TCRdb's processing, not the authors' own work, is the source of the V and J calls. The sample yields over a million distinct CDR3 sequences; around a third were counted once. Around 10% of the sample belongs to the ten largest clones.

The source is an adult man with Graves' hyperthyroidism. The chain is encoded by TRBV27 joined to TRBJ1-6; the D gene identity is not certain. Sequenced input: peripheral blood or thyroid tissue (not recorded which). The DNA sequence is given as TGTGCCAGCAGTTTTCATAATTCACCCCTCCACTTT. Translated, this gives CASSFHNSPLHF.